Following are 11 T cell receptor beta chains from one sample sequenced in a study of shared clonotypes between healthy human individuals. It was CD45RO-negative cells, positively selected for CCR7, that made up naive CD8 cells, with terminally differentiated effector memory CD45RA+ cells excluded. Sequenced by immunoSEQ multiplex PCR; TCRdb stores in-frame clones only, minus some. The repertoire consists of about 590,000 clones, with less than 97% occurring once and the leading ten covering 0.11%. The specimen was naive CD8+ T cells sorted from blood. The origin of the receptors is a woman under 40 in good health.

This clone appeared a single time. Written as DNA, the CDR3 is TGTGCCAGCAGTTACTCTAGCCACTACGAGCAGTACTTC. It is translated as CASSYSSHYEQYF. This chain connects TRBV6-6 to TRBJ2-7; D remains ambiguous. V dropped 0 bases and J dropped 3 bases, with 6 bases sitting between them. Germline V gives CDR1 MNHNY, CDR2 SVGAGI (reference sequence). The CDR3 consists of 13 residues.

DNA for the CDR3: TGTGCCAGCAGCCAGGGTTACTCCTACGAGCAGTACTTC. It is translated as CASSQGYSYEQYF. V usage is TRBV28 and J usage is TRBJ2-7, with D possibly being TRBD1 (5 bases). Trimming removed 6 bases from V and 0 bases from J, with 9 bases in between. Germline CDR1 is MDHEN and CDR2 is SYDVKM. The CDR3 spans 13 residues.

The gene calls are TRBV29-1 and TRBJ2-7; TRBD2 agrees at 7 bases. The J segment lost 2 bases and the V segment lost 4 bases, leaving 5 bases of the junction unmatched. There are 13 residues in the CDR3. Germline V CDR1 and CDR2: SQVTM, ANQGSEA. The CDR3 nucleotides read TGCAGCGTTGTCTCGGGAGGAGCCTACGAGCAGTACTTC. Protein: CSVVSGGAYEQYF.

The chain uses TRBV2 and TRBJ2-7; D is unclear. Germline loops: CDR1 SNHLY, CDR2 FYNNEI. The CDR3 runs 11 residues. Trimming removed 2 bases from V and 6 bases from J, with 5 bases in between. The CDR3: CASSEPVEQYF. The CDR3 DNA reads TGTGCCAGCAGTGAACCCGTCGAGCAGTACTTC.

The genes are TRBV23-1 and TRBJ1-1; D may be TRBD1 (6 bases). TRBV23-1 is designated an ORF whose function remains uncertain. The CDR3 contains 15 residues. The ends were cut back, 4 bases at V and 0 bases at J, with 12 bases in the middle. CDR3 sequence reads: CASSLYRVLNTEAFF. In nucleotides, the CDR3 is TGCGCCAGCAGTCTTTACAGGGTCCTGAACACTGAAGCTTTCTTT.

CDR3 protein: CASSPTGGRQFF. The CDR3 coding sequence is TGCGCCAGCAGCCCAACAGGGGGAAGGCAGTTCTTC. This chain connects TRBV5-1 to TRBJ2-1, with 8 bases matching TRBD1. CDR3 length: 12 amino acids. Per the germline V gene, CDR1 is SGHRS and CDR2 is YFSETQ. Losses at the gene ends were 4 bases for V and 12 bases for J; bases not matched to a gene: 6.

The chain carries TRBV29-1 and TRBJ2-3; D not certain. V was shortened by 6 bases and J by 2 bases, with 9 bases between the two germline ends. The germline V gene encodes CDR1 SQVTM and CDR2 ANQGSEA. The CDR3 has 12 residues. CDR3 loop: CSVPATTDTQYF. The DNA for the CDR3 is TGCAGCGTCCCCGCGACCACAGATACGCAGTATTTT.

This chain connects TRBV18 to TRBJ1-4; D is undetermined. CDR3 length: 16 residues. Trimming stripped 3 bases from V and 0 bases from J, with 11 bases between. The germline gives CDR1 KGHSH, CDR2 LQKENI. The CDR3 nucleotides read TGTGCCAGCTCACCGGGCAGGTCTGCAACTAATGAAAAACTGTTTTTT. It is translated as CASSPGRSATNEKLFF.

The rearrangement uses TRBV6-5 and TRBJ2-3; the D is unclear. V lost 5 bases and J lost 2, with 8 bases in between. The length of the CDR3 is 13 residues. Germline CDR1 reads MNHEY; CDR2 reads SVGAGI. The CDR3 protein is CASSTHDTDTQYF. CDR3 bases: TGTGCCAGCAGTACACACGACACAGATACGCAGTATTTT.

The chain couples TRBV6-6 to TRBJ2-5; tentative D call: TRBD1 (6 bases). The germline V gene encodes CDR1 MNHNY and CDR2 SVGAGI (reference sequence). The CDR3 is made up of 13 amino acids. V lost 10 bases, J lost 2 bases, and 14 bases lay in between. CDR3 bases: TGTGCCACCCAGCCACAGGGTCAAGAGACCCAGTACTTC. Translating gives CATQPQGQETQYF.

The chain carries TRBV28 and TRBJ1-1, with D possibly matching TRBD1 (5 bases). Between the trimmed V and J ends, which lost 5 bases and 0 bases, there was a span of 13 bases. This CDR3 comprises 15 residues. The germline V gene has CDR1 MDHEN and CDR2 SYDVKM. For the CDR3, the DNA is TGTGCCAGCAGTCGCGGGGACCTTATGAACACTGAAGCTTTCTTT. Residues: CASSRGDLMNTEAFF.